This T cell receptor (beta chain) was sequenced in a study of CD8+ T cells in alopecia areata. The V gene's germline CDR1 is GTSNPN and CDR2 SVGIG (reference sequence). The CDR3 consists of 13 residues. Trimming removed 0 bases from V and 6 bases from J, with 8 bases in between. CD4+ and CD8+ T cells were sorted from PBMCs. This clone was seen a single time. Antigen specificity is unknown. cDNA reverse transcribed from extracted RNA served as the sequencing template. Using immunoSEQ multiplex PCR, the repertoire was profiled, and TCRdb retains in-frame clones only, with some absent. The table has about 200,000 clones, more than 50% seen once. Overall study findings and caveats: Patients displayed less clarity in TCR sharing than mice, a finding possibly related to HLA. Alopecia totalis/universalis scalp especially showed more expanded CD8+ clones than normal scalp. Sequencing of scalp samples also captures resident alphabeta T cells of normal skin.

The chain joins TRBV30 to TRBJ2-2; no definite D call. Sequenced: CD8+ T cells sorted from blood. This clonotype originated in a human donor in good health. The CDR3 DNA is TGTGCCTGGAGTGTACTCCACCCCGGGGAGCTGTTTTTT. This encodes CAWSVLHPGELFF.